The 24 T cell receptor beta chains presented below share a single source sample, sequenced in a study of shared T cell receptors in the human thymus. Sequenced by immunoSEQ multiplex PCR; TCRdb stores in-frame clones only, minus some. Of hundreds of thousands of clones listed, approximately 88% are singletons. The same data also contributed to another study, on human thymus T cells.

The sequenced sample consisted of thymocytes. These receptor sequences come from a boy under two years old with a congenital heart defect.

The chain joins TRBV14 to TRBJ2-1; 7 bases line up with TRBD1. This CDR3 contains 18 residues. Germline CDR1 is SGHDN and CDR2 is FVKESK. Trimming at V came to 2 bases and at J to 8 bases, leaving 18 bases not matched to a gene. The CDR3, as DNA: TGTGCCAGCAGCCAAACGACAGGGCCCAATTGGCCAAGCGATGAGCAGTTCTTC. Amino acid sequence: CASSQTTGPNWPSDEQFF.

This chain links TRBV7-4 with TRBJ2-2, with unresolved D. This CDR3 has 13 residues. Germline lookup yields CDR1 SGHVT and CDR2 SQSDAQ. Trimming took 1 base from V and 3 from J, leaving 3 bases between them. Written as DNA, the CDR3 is TGTGCCAGCAGCTTAGGAGACACCGGGGAGCTGTTTTTT. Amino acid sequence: CASSLGDTGELFF.

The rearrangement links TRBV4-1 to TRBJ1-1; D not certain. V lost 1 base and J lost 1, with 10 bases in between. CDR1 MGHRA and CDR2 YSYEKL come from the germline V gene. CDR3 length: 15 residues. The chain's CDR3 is CASSQGHEGNTEAFF. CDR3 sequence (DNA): TGCGCCAGCAGCCAAGGTCATGAGGGGAACACTGAAGCTTTCTTT.

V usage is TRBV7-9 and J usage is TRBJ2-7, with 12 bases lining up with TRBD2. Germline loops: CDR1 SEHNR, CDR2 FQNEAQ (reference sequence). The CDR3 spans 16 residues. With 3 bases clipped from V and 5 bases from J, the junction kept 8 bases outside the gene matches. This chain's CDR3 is CASSFGLAGIQDEQYF. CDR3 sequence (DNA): TGTGCCAGCAGCTTTGGACTAGCGGGAATCCAGGACGAGCAGTACTTC.

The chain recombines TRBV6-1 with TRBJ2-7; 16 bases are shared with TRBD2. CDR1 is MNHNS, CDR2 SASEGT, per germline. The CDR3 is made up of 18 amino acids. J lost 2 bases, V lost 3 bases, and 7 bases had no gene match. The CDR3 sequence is CASSDGTSGRAEAYEQYF. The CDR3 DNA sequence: TGTGCCAGCAGTGACGGGACTAGCGGGAGGGCCGAGGCCTACGAGCAGTACTTC.

CDR3 protein: CASSQLGLADYEQYF. CDR3 nucleotide sequence: TGCGCCAGCAGCCAACTAGGACTAGCGGACTACGAGCAGTACTTC. This rearrangement joins TRBV4-1 to TRBJ2-7, with 10 bases fitting TRBD2. J lost 3 bases, V lost 2 bases, and 4 bases had no gene match. Per the germline V gene, CDR1 is MGHRA and CDR2 is YSYEKL. This CDR3 has 15 amino acids.

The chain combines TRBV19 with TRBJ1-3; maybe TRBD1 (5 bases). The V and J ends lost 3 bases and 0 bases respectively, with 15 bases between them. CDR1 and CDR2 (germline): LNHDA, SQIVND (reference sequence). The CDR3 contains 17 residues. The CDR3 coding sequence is TGTGCCAGTAGTATTTGGCCCTCAGGGCGCTCTGGAAACACCATATATTTT. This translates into CASSIWPSGRSGNTIYF.

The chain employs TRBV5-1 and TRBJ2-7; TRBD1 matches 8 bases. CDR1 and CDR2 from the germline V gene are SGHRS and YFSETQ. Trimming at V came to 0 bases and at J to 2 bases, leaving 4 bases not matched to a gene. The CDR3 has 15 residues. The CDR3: CASSLGQGNTYEQYF. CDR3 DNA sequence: TGCGCCAGCAGCTTGGGACAGGGGAATACCTACGAGCAGTACTTC.

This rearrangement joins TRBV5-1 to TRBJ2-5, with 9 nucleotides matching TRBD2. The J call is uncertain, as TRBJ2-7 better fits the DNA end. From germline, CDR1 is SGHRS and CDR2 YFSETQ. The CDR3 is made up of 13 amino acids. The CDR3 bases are TGCGCCAGCAGGGGTAGCGGGAGTAACGAGCAGTACTTC. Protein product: CASRGSGSNEQYF.

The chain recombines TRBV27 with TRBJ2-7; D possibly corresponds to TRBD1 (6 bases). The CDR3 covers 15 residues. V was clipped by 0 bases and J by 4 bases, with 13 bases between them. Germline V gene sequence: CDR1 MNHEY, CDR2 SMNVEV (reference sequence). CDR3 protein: CASSLSAGQTYEQYF. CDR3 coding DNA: TGTGCCAGCAGTTTATCGGCCGGACAGACTTACGAGCAGTACTTC.

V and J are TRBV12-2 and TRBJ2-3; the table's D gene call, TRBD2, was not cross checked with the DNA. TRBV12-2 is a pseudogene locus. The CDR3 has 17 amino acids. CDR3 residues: CASRLVDKGGSPDTQYF. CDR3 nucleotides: TGTGCAAGTCGCTTAGTAGACAAGGGCGGGAGTCCCGATACGCAGTATTTT.

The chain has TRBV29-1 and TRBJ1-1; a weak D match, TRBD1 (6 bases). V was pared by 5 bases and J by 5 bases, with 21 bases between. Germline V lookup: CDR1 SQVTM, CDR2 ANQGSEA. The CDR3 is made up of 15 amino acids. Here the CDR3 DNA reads TGCAGCGTTACAGGGCGGGAGGTCAGGAGAACTGAAGCTTTCTTT. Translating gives CSVTGREVRRTEAFF.

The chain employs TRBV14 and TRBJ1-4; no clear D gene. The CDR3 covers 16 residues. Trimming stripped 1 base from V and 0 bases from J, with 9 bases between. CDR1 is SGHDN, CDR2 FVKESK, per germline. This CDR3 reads CASSQGIRATNEKLFF. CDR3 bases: TGTGCCAGCAGCCAAGGTATCCGTGCAACTAATGAAAAACTGTTTTTT.

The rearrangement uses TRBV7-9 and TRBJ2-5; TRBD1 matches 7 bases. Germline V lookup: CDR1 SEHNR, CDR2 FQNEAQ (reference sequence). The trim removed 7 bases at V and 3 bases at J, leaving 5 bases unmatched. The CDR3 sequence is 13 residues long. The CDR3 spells CASIGGREETQYF. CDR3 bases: TGTGCCAGCATAGGGGGCCGAGAAGAGACCCAGTACTTC.

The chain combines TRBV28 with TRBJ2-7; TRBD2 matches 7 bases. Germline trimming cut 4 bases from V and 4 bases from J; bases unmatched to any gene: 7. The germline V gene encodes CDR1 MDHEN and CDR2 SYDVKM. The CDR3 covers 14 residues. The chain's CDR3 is CASSSWGSGYEQYF. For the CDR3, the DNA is TGTGCCAGCAGTTCCTGGGGTAGCGGGTACGAGCAGTACTTC.

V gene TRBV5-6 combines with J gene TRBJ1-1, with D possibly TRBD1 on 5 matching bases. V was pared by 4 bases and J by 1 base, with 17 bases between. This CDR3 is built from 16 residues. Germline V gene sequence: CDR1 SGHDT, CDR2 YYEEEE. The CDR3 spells CASSHQEGMANTEAFF. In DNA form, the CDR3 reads TGTGCCAGCAGCCATCAGGAGGGGATGGCGAACACTGAAGCTTTCTTT.

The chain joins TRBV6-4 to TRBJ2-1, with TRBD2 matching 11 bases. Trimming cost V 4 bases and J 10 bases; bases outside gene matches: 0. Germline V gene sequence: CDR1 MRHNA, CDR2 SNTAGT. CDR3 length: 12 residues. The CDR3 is CASSGLAGEQFF. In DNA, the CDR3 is TGTGCCAGCAGTGGACTAGCGGGAGAGCAGTTCTTC.

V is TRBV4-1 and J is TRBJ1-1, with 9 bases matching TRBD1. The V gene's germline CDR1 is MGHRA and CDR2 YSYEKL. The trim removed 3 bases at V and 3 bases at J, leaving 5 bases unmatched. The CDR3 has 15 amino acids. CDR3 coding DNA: TGCGCCAGCAGCCAGGGACAGGGATTGGACACTGAAGCTTTCTTT. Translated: CASSQGQGLDTEAFF.

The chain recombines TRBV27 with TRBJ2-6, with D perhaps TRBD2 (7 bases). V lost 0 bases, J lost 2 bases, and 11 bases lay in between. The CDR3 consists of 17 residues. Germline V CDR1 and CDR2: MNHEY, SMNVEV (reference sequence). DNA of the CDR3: TGTGCCAGCAGTTTATCGAGGGGGGGTGCTGGGGCCAACGTCCTGACTTTC. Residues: CASSLSRGGAGANVLTF.

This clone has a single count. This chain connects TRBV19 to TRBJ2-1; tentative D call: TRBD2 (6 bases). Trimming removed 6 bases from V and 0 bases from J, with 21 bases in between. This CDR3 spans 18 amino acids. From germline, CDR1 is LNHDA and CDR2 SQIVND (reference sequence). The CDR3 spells CASSTGVGQDHSYNEQFF. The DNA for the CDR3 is TGTGCCAGTAGCACGGGAGTGGGGCAGGACCACTCCTACAATGAGCAGTTCTTC.

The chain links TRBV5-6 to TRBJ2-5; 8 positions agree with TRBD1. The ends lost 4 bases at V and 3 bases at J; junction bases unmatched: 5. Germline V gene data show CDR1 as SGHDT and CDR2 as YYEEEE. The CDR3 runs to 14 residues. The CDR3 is CASSVPGQEETQYF. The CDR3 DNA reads TGTGCCAGCAGCGTCCCGGGACAGGAAGAGACCCAGTACTTC.

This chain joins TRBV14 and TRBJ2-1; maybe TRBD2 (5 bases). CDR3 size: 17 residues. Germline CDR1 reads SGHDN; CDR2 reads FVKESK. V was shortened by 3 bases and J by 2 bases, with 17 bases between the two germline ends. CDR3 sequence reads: CASSQLLVEQTYNEQFF. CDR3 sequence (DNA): TGTGCCAGCAGCCAGCTACTAGTTGAACAAACCTACAATGAGCAGTTCTTC.

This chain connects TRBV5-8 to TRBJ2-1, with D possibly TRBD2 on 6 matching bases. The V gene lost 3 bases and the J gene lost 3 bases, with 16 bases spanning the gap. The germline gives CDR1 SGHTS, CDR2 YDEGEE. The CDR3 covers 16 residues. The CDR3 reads CASSCPRRVHYNEQFF. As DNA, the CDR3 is TGTGCCAGCAGCTGCCCGAGGAGGGTTCACTACAATGAGCAGTTCTTC.

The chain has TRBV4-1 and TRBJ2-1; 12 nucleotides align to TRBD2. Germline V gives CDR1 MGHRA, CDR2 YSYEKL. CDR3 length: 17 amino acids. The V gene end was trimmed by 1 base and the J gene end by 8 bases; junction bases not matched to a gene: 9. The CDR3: CASSQGATSGRRDEQFF. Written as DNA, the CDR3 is TGCGCCAGCAGCCAAGGGGCGACTAGCGGGAGACGAGATGAGCAGTTCTTC.